Presented here are 2 T cell receptor beta chains from one specimen sequenced in a study of T cells in Graves' hyperthyroidism and ophthalmopathy. Authors of the study amplified TCR beta CDR3 regions from RNA transcripts. With the HTBI primer set, the TCR CDR3 went through a first round of RT-PCR. Each CDR3 protein is one row after TCRdb ran MiXCR on the multiplex PCR reads. The table lists roughly 330,000 distinct CDR3 sequences, 16% of them singletons. Source material: blood. The source is a young man with Graves' hyperthyroidism.

This clonotype showed up many times. The V call is TRBV30, the J call TRBJ1-1; TRBD1 matches at 7 bases. V was pared by 5 bases and J by 12 bases, with 6 bases of the junction left unmatched. The germline V gene encodes CDR1 GTSNPN and CDR2 SVGIG (reference sequence). This CDR3 has 10 residues. CDR3 sequence reads: CAWADRVPFF. The CDR3 DNA sequence: TGTGCCTGGGCCGACAGGGTGCCTTTCTTT.

Ten or more counts support this clonotype. The chain carries TRBV5-1 and TRBJ2-1; D not certain. CDR1 is SGHRS and CDR2 is YFSETQ in the germline V gene. V was shortened by 6 bases and J by 3 bases, with 13 bases between the two germline ends. This CDR3 is 14 amino acids long. CDR3 amino acids: CASIPFPGYNEQFF. CDR3 DNA: TGCGCCAGCATCCCTTTTCCGGGCTACAATGAGCAGTTCTTC.